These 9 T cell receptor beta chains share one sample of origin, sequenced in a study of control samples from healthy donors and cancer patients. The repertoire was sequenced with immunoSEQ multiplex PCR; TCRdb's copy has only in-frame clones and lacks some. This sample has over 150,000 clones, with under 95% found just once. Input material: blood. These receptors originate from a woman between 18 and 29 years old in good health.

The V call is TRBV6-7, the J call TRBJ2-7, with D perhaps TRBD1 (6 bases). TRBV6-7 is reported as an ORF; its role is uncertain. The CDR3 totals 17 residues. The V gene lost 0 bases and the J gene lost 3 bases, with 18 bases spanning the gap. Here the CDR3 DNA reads TGTGCCAGCAGTTACTCGGCAGGGGAGAGCATAAACTACGAGCAGTACTTC. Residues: CASSYSAGESINYEQYF.

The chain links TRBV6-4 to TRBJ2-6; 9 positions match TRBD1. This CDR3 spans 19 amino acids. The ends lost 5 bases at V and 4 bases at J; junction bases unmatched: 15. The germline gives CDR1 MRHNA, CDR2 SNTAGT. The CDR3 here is CASSPSGQGVSSGANVLTF. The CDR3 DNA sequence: TGTGCCAGCAGTCCCTCGGGACAGGGAGTAAGTTCGGGGGCCAACGTCCTGACTTTC.

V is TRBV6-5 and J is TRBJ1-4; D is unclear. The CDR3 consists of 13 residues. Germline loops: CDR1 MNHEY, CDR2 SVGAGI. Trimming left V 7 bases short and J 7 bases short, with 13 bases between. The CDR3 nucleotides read TGTGCCAGCATATCAAATCGGGGTGAAAAACTGTTTTTT. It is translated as CASISNRGEKLFF.

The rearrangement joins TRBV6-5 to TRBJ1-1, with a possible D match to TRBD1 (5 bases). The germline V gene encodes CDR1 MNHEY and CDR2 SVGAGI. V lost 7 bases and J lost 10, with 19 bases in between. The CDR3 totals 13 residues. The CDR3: CASTSGTPYGAFF. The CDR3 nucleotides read TGTGCCAGCACCTCCGGGACTCCCTACGGAGCTTTCTTT.

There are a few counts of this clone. Written as DNA, the CDR3 is TGTGCCAGCAGCCCAGCGGGGGGTAGCACAGATACGCAGTATTTT. Its translation is CASSPAGGSTDTQYF. The chain joins TRBV4-2 to TRBJ2-3; 9 positions agree with TRBD2. The CDR3 is 15 amino acids. Germline trimming cut 4 bases from V and 0 bases from J; bases unmatched to any gene: 2. Germline-derived CDR1 and CDR2 are LGHNA and YNFKEQ.

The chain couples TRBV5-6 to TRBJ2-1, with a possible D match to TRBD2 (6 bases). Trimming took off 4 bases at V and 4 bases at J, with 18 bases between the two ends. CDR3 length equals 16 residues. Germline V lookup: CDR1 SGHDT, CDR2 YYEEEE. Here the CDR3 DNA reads TGTGCCAGCAGCCAAAGCCTCAAACGGGGGTACAATGAGCAGTTCTTC. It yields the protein CASSQSLKRGYNEQFF.

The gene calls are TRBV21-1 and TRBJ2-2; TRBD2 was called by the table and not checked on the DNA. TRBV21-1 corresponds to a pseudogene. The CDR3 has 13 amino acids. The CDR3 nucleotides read TGTGTCGTCGCGCTCCCAAACACCGGGGAGCTGTTTTTT. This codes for CVVALPNTGELFF.

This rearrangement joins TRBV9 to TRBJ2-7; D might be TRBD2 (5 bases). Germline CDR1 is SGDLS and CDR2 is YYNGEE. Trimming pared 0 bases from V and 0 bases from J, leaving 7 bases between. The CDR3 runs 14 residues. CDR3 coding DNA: TGTGCCAGCAGCGTAGGGGAGATCTCCTACGAGCAGTACTTC. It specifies CASSVGEISYEQYF.

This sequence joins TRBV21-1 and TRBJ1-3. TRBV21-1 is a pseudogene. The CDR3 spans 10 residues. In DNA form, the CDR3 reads TGTGCCACTGAAGGAAACACCATATATTTT. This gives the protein CATEGNTIYF.